Listed below are T cell receptor beta chains from one sample, sequenced in a study of CD8 T cells in Susac syndrome. MiXCR, applied by TCRdb to the immunoSEQ multiplex PCR reads, yields one record per CDR3 protein. The sample includes approximately 170,000 distinct CDR3 sequences, just over 90% of them seen just once. The sequenced sample was CD4+ T cells from PBMCs. Receptors were obtained from a human donor in good health. CDR3s include the opening cysteine and the closing phenylalanine or tryptophan. A D gene is named only where the DNA matches it firmly. The listing skips clone size in some rows; elsewhere it reads once, few, many or a size class.

J gene,clone size,V gene,D gene,CDR3 DNA,CDR3 protein
TRBJ2-5,NA,TRBV20-1,TRBD1,TGCAGTGTTCCCGGCGGTAGGGGGCTTCAAGAGACCCAGTACTTC,CSVPGGRGLQETQYF
TRBJ2-1,NA,TRBV5-1,NA,TGCGCCAGCAGGTTCCAAGGGGCAGGTGAGCAGTTCTTC,CASRFQGAGEQFF
TRBJ2-1,NA,TRBV9,TRBD1,TGTGCCAGCAGCGTAGGAGCGGGACAGGGGACATACAATGAGCAGTTCTTC,CASSVGAGQGTYNEQFF
TRBJ2-1,NA,TRBV24-1,TRBD2,TGTGCCACATCAACTAGCGGGGGGTACAATGAGCAGTTCTTC,CATSTSGGYNEQFF
TRBJ2-5,NA,TRBV20-1,NA,TGCAGTGCTAGAGAAATCGGCAGACAAGAGACCCAGTACTTC,CSAREIGRQETQYF
TRBJ2-6,once,TRBV27,NA,TGTGCCAGCAGTTTAGGAACAGGGTTCTCTGGGGCCAACGTCCTGACTTTC,CASSLGTGFSGANVLTF
TRBJ1-5,NA,TRBV5-1,TRBD1,TGCGCCAGCAGCTTAGGACAGGGGTATAGCAATCAGCCCCAGCATTTT,CASSLGQGYSNQPQHF
TRBJ1-1,NA,TRBV20-1,NA,TGCAGTGCTAGCGACGGCACCATGAACACTGAAGCTTTCTTT,CSASDGTMNTEAFF
TRBJ2-1,NA,TRBV7-3,NA,TGTGCCAGCAGCTTAATGGGATCTTACAATGAGCAGTTCTTC,CASSLMGSYNEQFF
TRBJ2-1,few,TRBV19,TRBD2,TGTGCCAGTAGTCCGAAGACTAGCGGGAGTTGGAATGAGCAGTTCTTC,CASSPKTSGSWNEQFF
TRBJ2-7,NA,TRBV12-3/TRBV12-4,NA,TGTGCCAGCGGGAATCAACAGGGTTCCGAGCAGTACTTC,CASGNQQGSEQYF
TRBJ2-5,NA,TRBV21-1,NA,TGTGGGTTAACAGGGGGGAGAGAGACCCAGTACTTC,CGLTGGRETQYF
TRBJ2-1,NA,TRBV2,TRBD1,TGTGCCAGCAGTGAAGGGAGGGGGACAGGGGTCTACAATGAGCAGTTCTTC,CASSEGRGTGVYNEQFF
TRBJ1-5,NA,TRBV2,NA,TGTGCCAGCAGAGGGCCGAATAGCAATCAGCCCCAGCATTTT,CASRGPNSNQPQHF
TRBJ1-1,NA,TRBV30,NA,TGTGCCTGGAGTGAAGGGCGTCACACTGAAGCTTTCTTT,CAWSEGRHTEAFF
TRBJ2-7,NA,TRBV4-2,NA,TGTGCCAGCAGCCAAGGTCATACAGGGTCTACCCGCTACGAGCAGTACTTC,CASSQGHTGSTRYEQYF
TRBJ1-1,few,TRBV7-2,NA,TGTGCCAGCAGCCTGGGTATTCGTAATACTGAAGCTTTCTTT,CASSLGIRNTEAFF
TRBJ2-2,NA,TRBV5-1,TRBD1,TGCGCCAGCAGCTCCTGGACAGGCGGATCGAGCACCGGGGAGCTGTTTTTT,CASSSWTGGSSTGELFF
TRBJ1-6,NA,TRBV6-1,TRBD1,TGTGCCAGCAGTCTACCCGGGACAGGGTTCACCCTCCACTTT,CASSLPGTGFTLHF
TRBJ2-7,NA,TRBV18,TRBD1,TGTGCCAGCTCACGTGGACAGGGAACCCACGAGCAGTACTTC,CASSRGQGTHEQYF
TRBJ1-1,NA,TRBV18,NA,TGTGCCAGCTCACCACGGACACAGGGTTTGAGCACTGAAGCTTTCTTT,CASSPRTQGLSTEAFF
TRBJ1-3,once,TRBV9,NA,TGTGCCAGCAGCGTAGAACCGGGGCCGGGCTCTGGAAACACCATATATTTT,CASSVEPGPGSGNTIYF
TRBJ1-2,once,TRBV29-1,NA,TGCAGCGTTGATCACCGGGACACCGATGGCTACACCTTC,CSVDHRDTDGYTF
TRBJ2-7,NA,TRBV18,TRBD1,TGTGCCAGCTCTACGACAGGGGTACCCTACGAGCAGTACTTC,CASSTTGVPYEQYF
TRBJ2-7,NA,TRBV30,TRBD2,TGTGCCTGGCGTTGGGGCGGGGGGAACTACGAGCAGTACTTC,CAWRWGGGNYEQYF
TRBJ2-2,NA,TRBV5-1,NA,TGCGCCAGCAGCCCCCAAGAGATCCCGAACACCGGGGAGCTGTTTTTT,CASSPQEIPNTGELFF
TRBJ1-4,NA,TRBV6-6,NA,TGTGCCAGCAGTTATGGGGAAAAACTGTTTTTT,CASSYGEKLFF
TRBJ1-6,NA,TRBV3-1,NA,TGTGCCAGCAGCCAAGCCGGCCCCTATTCACCCCTCCACTTT,CASSQAGPYSPLHF
TRBJ2-5,NA,TRBV6-1,NA,TGTGCCAGCAGGGGGTGGATACAAGAGACCCAGTACTTC,CASRGWIQETQYF
TRBJ2-1,NA,TRBV29-1,TRBD2,TGCAGCGGAGAGGGGACTAGCGGGATGGCCTACAATGAGCAGTTCTTC,CSGEGTSGMAYNEQFF
TRBJ1-5,NA,TRBV20-1,NA,TGCAGTGCACTCTCCGGGACGGTCAATCAGCCCCAGCATTTT,CSALSGTVNQPQHF
TRBJ2-2,NA,TRBV7-7,NA,TGTGCTAGCAGCTTAGATTCCTTCACCGGGGAGCTGTTTTTT,CASSLDSFTGELFF
TRBJ2-7,NA,TRBV5-6,TRBD2,TGTGCCAGCACCGCGACTAGCGGAGCCTACGAGCAGTACTTC,CASTATSGAYEQYF
TRBJ1-1,NA,TRBV6-2/TRBV6-3,NA,TGTGCCAGCAGTTCAAACAGGGCGAACACTGAAGCTTTCTTT,CASSSNRANTEAFF
TRBJ1-5,NA,TRBV10-3,NA,TGTGCCATCAGCGCAGGTCTGGGTCAGCCCCAGCATTTT,CAISAGLGQPQHF
TRBJ2-1,NA,TRBV20-1,TRBD2,TGCAGTGCAACCGGGACTAGCGGGAGAAATGAGCAGTTCTTC,CSATGTSGRNEQFF
TRBJ2-7,once,TRBV5-1,NA,TGCGCCAGCAGCGACCCAGGAGGGCTCGAGCAGTACTTC,CASSDPGGLEQYF
TRBJ1-1,NA,TRBV28,NA,TGTGCCATCAAGGGGGGGGCCCAGGCTGAAGCTTTCTTT,CAIKGGAQAEAFF
TRBJ2-1,NA,TRBV7-3,NA,TGTGCCAGCCAAGGGGGGGATGAGCAGTTCTTC,CASQGGDEQFF
TRBJ1-1,NA,TRBV27,TRBD1,TGTGCCAGCAGTTCCACTCCTCGACAGGGGCCGAACACTGAAGCTTTCTTT,CASSSTPRQGPNTEAFF
TRBJ2-2,NA,TRBV7-2,NA,TGTGCCAGCACGTGGGGGATTCGGACCGGGGAGCTGTTTTTT,CASTWGIRTGELFF
TRBJ2-5,NA,TRBV20-1,NA,TGCAGTGCTAGATTACCCGGGGTGGAGACCCAGTACTTC,CSARLPGVETQYF
TRBJ2-2,NA,TRBV28,NA,TGTGCCAGCAGTTTTTCGGGTGGGGGGCCCGGGGAGCTGTTTTTT,CASSFSGGGPGELFF
TRBJ1-3,NA,TRBV20-1,NA,TGCAGTGCCGGACCGAGCTCTGGAAACACCATATATTTT,CSAGPSSGNTIYF
TRBJ2-1,once,TRBV5-1,NA,TGCGCCAGCCGATCCGTCCATGCAGGAAATGAGCAGTTCTTC,CASRSVHAGNEQFF
TRBJ2-5,NA,TRBV19,TRBD1,TGTGCCAGTAGTCCAGGACAGGGCCAAGAGACCCAGTACTTC,CASSPGQGQETQYF
TRBJ2-1,NA,TRBV3-1,TRBD2,TGTGCCAGCAGCCAAGGACTAGCGGACCGTACGTACAATGAGCAGTTCTTC,CASSQGLADRTYNEQFF
TRBJ1-5,NA,TRBV6-6,NA,TGTGCCAGCAGTTACTCGGGGCAGCCCCAGCATTTT,CASSYSGQPQHF
TRBJ2-7,NA,TRBV12-3/TRBV12-4,TRBD2,TGTGCCAGCAGTCGGACTAGCGGGGGGGCCTACGAGCAGTACTTC,CASSRTSGGAYEQYF
TRBJ2-3,NA,TRBV10-3,NA,TGTGCCATCAGTGAGTCAGGGGAACCTACGCAGTATTTT,CAISESGEPTQYF
TRBJ1-2,NA,TRBV29-1,TRBD1,TGCAGCGTTACAGGGGGCTATGGCTACACCTTC,CSVTGGYGYTF
TRBJ1-2,NA,TRBV12-3/TRBV12-4,NA,TGTGCCAGCAGTCACAGGGCTGGCTACACCTTC,CASSHRAGYTF
TRBJ1-1,NA,TRBV6-2/TRBV6-3,NA,TGTGCCAGCAGTGCCACGACGGGCACTGAAGCTTTCTTT,CASSATTGTEAFF